This T cell receptor (beta chain) appears in the sequencing data of a study of T cell responses to AZD1222 COVID-19 vaccine. About the research overall: Second doses that came at about 4 or about 12 weeks were put together.

Trimming stripped 6 bases from V and 0 bases from J, with 3 bases between. Germline lookup yields CDR1 MNHEY and CDR2 SVGEGT. CDR3 length: 11 residues. TCRdb keeps only in-frame clones here, not all; method: immunoSEQ multiplex PCR. The sample has about 110,000 clones, about 85% seen once. Study results and limitations: Donors were mostly white British, more females; clonal diversity possibly underestimated. Repertoires were obtained solely post-peak T cell response. The span of vaccine-associated CD4 TCRs extended across spike, with dominance at 160-218 and 743-854.

In regard to this clone: Its specificity is unknown.

V gene TRBV6-2 or TRBV6-3 combines with J gene TRBJ2-7; D unresolved. This sample comprised peripheral blood, obtained on day 0 of AZD1222 vaccination. The sequence was collected from an adult in good health. The CDR3 region has the DNA TGTGCCAGCAGCCCCTCCTACGAGCAGTACTTC. It yields the protein CASSPSYEQYF.